Detailed here is one T cell receptor (beta chain). Its antigen is undetermined. This sample is drawn from a study of cytomegalovirus exposure and HLA in healthy donors. Study findings and constraints: Later on, a genetic analysis was performed. It linked a missense variant in DCLRE1C with V- and J-gene trimming of TCR beta. In presence/absence analyses, roughly uniform sequencing depth across donors was assumed.

The CDR3 spans 14 residues. Looked up from germline, CDR1 is GTSNPN and CDR2 is SVGIG (reference sequence). Trimming pared 2 bases from V and 7 bases from J, leaving 15 bases between. Researchers ran the PCR with 60 Vbeta and 13 Jbeta primers. Using immunoSEQ multiplex PCR, the repertoire was profiled, and TCRdb retains in-frame clones only, with some absent. The sample data list 120,000 or so clones. The chain has TRBV30 and TRBJ2-1; the D is unclear. The sample taken for sequencing was PBMCs. This clonotype was sampled from a man between 18 and 35 years old in good health and CMV-seronegative. CDR3 sequence reads: CAWSFGYYLNEQFF. Written as DNA, the CDR3 is TGTGCCTGGAGTTTCGGCTACTACCTGAATGAGCAGTTCTTC.